This T cell receptor beta chain was found in a study of Graves' ophthalmopathy and Graves' hyperthyroidism. This CDR3 spans 12 amino acids. CDR1 is ENHRY, CDR2 SYGVKD, per germline. Trimming shortened V by 2 bases and J by 1 base, and 2 bases separated the two germline ends. Amplified TCR beta CDR3 regions were obtained using RNA transcripts as template. An initial RT-PCR round employing HTBI primers preceded a second-round multiplex PCR. TCRdb re-analysed the multiplex PCR reads in MiXCR, keeping a single row per CDR3 protein. The repertoire holds approximately 540,000 distinct CDR3 sequences, about 40% seen once, with over 3.5% in the top ten.

The origin of this receptor is an adult man with Graves' hyperthyroidism. Input material: peripheral blood or thyroid tissue (not recorded which). This chain links TRBV10-3 with TRBJ1-1, with D uncertain. The CDR3 region has the DNA TGTGCCATCAGTGAGCAGAACACTGAAGCTTTCTTT. This sequence encodes CAISEQNTEAFF.